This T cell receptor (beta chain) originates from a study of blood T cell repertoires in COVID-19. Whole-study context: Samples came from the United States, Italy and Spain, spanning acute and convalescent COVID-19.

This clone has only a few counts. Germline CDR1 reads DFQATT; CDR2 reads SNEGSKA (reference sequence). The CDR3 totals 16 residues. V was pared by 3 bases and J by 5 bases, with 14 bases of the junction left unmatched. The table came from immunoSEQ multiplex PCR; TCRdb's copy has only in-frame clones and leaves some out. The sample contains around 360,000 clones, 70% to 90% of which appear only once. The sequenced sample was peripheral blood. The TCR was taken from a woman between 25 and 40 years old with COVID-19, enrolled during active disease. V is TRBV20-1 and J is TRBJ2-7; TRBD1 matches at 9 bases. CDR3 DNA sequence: TGCAGTGCTAGTCCAGATTCCGGGACAGGGACCCACGAGCAGTACTTC. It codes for CSASPDSGTGTHEQYF.